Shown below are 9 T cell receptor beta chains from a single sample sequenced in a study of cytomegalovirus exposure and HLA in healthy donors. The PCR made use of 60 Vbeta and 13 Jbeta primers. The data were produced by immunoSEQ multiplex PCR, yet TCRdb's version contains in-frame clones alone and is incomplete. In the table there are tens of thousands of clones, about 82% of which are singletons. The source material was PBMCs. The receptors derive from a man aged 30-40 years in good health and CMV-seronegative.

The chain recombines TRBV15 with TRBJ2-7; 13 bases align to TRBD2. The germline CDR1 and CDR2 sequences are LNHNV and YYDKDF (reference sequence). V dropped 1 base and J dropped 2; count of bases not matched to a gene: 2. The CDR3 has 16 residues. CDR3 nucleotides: TGTGCCACCAGCAGAGGGGGACTAGCGGGGACCTACGAGCAGTACTTC. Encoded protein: CATSRGGLAGTYEQYF. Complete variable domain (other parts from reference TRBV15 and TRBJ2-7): DAMVIQNPRYQVTQFGKPVTLSCSQTLNHNVMYWYQQKSSQAPKLLFHYYDKDFNNEADTPDNFQSRRPNTSFCFLDIRSPGLGDTAMYLCATSRGGLAGTYEQYFGPGTRLTVT.

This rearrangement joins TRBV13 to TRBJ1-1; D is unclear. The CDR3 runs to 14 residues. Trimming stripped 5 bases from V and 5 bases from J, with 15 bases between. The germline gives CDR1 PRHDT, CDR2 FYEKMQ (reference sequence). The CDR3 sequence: CASSTTQGGTEAFF. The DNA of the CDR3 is TGTGCCAGCAGCACGACTCAAGGAGGGACTGAAGCTTTCTTT.

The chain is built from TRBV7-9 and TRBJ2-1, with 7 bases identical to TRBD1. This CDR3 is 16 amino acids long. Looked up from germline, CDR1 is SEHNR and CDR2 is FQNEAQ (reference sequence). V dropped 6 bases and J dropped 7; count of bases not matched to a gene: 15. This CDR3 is CASRASSINRGNEQFF. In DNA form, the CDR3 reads TGTGCCAGCAGAGCGTCCAGCATCAACAGGGGAAATGAGCAGTTCTTC.

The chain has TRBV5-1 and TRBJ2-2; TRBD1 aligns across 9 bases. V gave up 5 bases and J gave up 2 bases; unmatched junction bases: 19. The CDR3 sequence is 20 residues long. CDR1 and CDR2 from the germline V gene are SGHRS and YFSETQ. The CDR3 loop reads CASSFRHRGRRDLNTGELFF. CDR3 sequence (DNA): TGCGCCAGCAGTTTTCGCCACAGGGGGCGTAGAGACTTAAACACCGGGGAGCTGTTTTTT.

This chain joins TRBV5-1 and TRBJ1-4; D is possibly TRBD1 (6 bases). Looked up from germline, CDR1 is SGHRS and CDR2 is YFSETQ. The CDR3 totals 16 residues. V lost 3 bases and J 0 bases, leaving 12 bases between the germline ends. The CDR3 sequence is CASSSGQTATNEKLFF. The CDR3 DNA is TGCGCCAGCAGCTCAGGACAGACTGCAACTAATGAAAAACTGTTTTTT.

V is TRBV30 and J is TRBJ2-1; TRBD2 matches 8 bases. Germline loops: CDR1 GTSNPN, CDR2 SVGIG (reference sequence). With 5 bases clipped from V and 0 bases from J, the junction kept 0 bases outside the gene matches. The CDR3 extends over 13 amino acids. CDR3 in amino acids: CAWAGGSYNEQFF. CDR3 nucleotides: TGTGCCTGGGCGGGGGGCTCCTACAATGAGCAGTTCTTC.

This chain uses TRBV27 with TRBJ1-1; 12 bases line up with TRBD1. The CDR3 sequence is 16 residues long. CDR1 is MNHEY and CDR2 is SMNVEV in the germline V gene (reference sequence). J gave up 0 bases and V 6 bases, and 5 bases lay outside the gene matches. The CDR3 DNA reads TGTGCCAGCAGCCCGGGGACAGGGGGCATGAACACTGAAGCTTTCTTT. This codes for CASSPGTGGMNTEAFF.

The CDR3 loop reads CASSSRQISYNEQFF. The CDR3 bases are TGTGCCAGCAGCTCCCGACAGATCTCCTACAATGAGCAGTTCTTC. The rearrangement uses TRBV7-8 and TRBJ2-1; maybe TRBD1 (5 bases). The CDR3 is 15 amino acids. V was shortened by 4 bases and J by 0 bases, with 10 bases between the two germline ends. CDR1 is SGHVS, CDR2 FQNEAQ, per germline.

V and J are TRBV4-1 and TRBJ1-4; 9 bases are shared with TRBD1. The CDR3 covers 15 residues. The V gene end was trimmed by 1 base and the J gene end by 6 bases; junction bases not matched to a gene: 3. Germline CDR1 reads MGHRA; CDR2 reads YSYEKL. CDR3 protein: CASSQAGTGHEKLFF. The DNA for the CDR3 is TGCGCCAGCAGCCAAGCCGGGACAGGGCATGAAAAACTGTTTTTT.